The rows below give T cell receptor beta chains drawn from one sample of a study of shared clonotypes between healthy human individuals. TCRdb's copy holds only in-frame clones and misses some; the assay was immunoSEQ multiplex PCR. Of 550,000 to 600,000 clones listed, around 77% are singletons. The specimen was PBMCs. The source of these receptors is a woman aged 40 to 49 in good health. Some clones in this sample may be carry-over from other donors' samples. Both conserved end residues are part of each CDR3. Fields, in order: D gene, V gene, clone size, J gene, CDR3 protein, CDR3 DNA. A D gene is named only where the DNA matches it firmly. Not all rows give a size; the values are once, few, many and, for expanded clones, a class.

d_call: -; v_call: TRBV6-1; clone_size: -; j_call: TRBJ1-2; cdr3_aa: CASSLGEDYGYTF; cdr3_nt: TGTGCCAGCTCCCTGGGCGAGGACTATGGCTACACCTTC
d_call: -; v_call: TRBV10-3; clone_size: -; j_call: TRBJ2-7; cdr3_aa: CASRGVGNYEQYF; cdr3_nt: TGTGCCAGCAGGGGAGTGGGGAACTACGAGCAGTACTTC
d_call: -; v_call: TRBV7-2; clone_size: -; j_call: TRBJ1-1; cdr3_aa: CASSFQGTEAFF; cdr3_nt: TGTGCCAGCAGCTTCCAGGGAACTGAAGCTTTCTTT
d_call: TRBD2; v_call: TRBV2; clone_size: -; j_call: TRBJ2-7; cdr3_aa: CASSEDEREVFEQYF; cdr3_nt: TGTGCCAGCAGTGAAGACGAGCGGGAGGTCTTCGAGCAGTACTTC
d_call: -; v_call: TRBV7-9; clone_size: once; j_call: TRBJ1-1; cdr3_aa: CASSSSRQVRLITEAFF; cdr3_nt: TGTGCCAGCAGCTCCTCACGACAGGTTCGGTTGATCACTGAAGCTTTCTTT
d_call: -; v_call: TRBV6-6; clone_size: few; j_call: TRBJ2-7; cdr3_aa: CASSYCEQYF; cdr3_nt: TGTGCCAGCAGTTACTGCGAGCAGTACTTC
d_call: -; v_call: TRBV5-1; clone_size: -; j_call: TRBJ2-7; cdr3_aa: CASSPQGGRGPGYEQYF; cdr3_nt: TGCGCCAGCAGCCCGCAGGGGGGAAGGGGGCCTGGCTACGAGCAGTACTTC
d_call: TRBD2; v_call: TRBV5-6; clone_size: -; j_call: TRBJ2-1; cdr3_aa: CASSLTSGSQNEQFF; cdr3_nt: TGTGCCAGCAGCTTGACTAGCGGGAGTCAGAATGAGCAGTTCTTC
d_call: TRBD1; v_call: TRBV6-5; clone_size: -; j_call: TRBJ2-3; cdr3_aa: CASSGGTGADTQYF; cdr3_nt: TGTGCCAGCAGCGGGGGGACAGGGGCTGATACGCAGTATTTT
d_call: -; v_call: TRBV6-1; clone_size: -; j_call: TRBJ2-1; cdr3_aa: CASSEDGLDYNEQFF; cdr3_nt: TGTGCCAGCAGTGAAGACGGGTTAGATTACAATGAGCAGTTCTTC
d_call: -; v_call: TRBV19; clone_size: once; j_call: TRBJ1-1; cdr3_aa: CASSITGPNEAFF; cdr3_nt: TGTGCCAGTAGTATTACAGGACCCAATGAAGCTTTCTTT
d_call: -; v_call: TRBV4-2; clone_size: -; j_call: TRBJ1-6; cdr3_aa: CASSQGGRAEDSPLHF; cdr3_nt: TGTGCCAGCAGCCAAGGGGGGAGGGCCGAGGATTCACCCCTCCACTTT
d_call: TRBD2; v_call: TRBV7-2; clone_size: -; j_call: TRBJ2-1; cdr3_aa: CASSPASGSYNEQFF; cdr3_nt: TGTGCCAGCAGTCCCGCTAGCGGCTCCTACAATGAGCAGTTCTTC
d_call: -; v_call: TRBV30; clone_size: -; j_call: TRBJ1-5; cdr3_aa: CALTPSGGNQPQHF; cdr3_nt: TGTGCCTTAACCCCCTCTGGGGGGAATCAGCCCCAGCATTTT
d_call: -; v_call: TRBV15; clone_size: -; j_call: TRBJ1-5; cdr3_aa: CATSTRSNQPQHF; cdr3_nt: TGTGCCACCAGCACAAGGTCCAATCAGCCCCAGCATTTT
d_call: -; v_call: TRBV28; clone_size: -; j_call: TRBJ2-3; cdr3_aa: CASSPRGGSTDTQYF; cdr3_nt: TGTGCCAGCAGCCCCAGGGGAGGAAGCACAGATACGCAGTATTTT
d_call: -; v_call: TRBV5-6; clone_size: -; j_call: TRBJ2-2; cdr3_aa: CASSAYLPGELFF; cdr3_nt: TGTGCCAGCAGCGCATACCTCCCCGGGGAGCTGTTTTTT
d_call: TRBD1; v_call: TRBV9; clone_size: -; j_call: TRBJ2-3; cdr3_aa: CASSVGQGSTDTQYF; cdr3_nt: TGTGCCAGCAGCGTAGGACAGGGTAGCACAGATACGCAGTATTTT
d_call: TRBD1; v_call: TRBV7-9; clone_size: -; j_call: TRBJ2-7; cdr3_aa: CASSSLRGTTYEQYF; cdr3_nt: TGTGCCAGCAGCTCCCTCAGGGGGACGACCTACGAGCAGTACTTC
d_call: -; v_call: TRBV7-2; clone_size: -; j_call: TRBJ1-3; cdr3_aa: CASSLTGAGSGNTIYF; cdr3_nt: TGTGCCAGCAGCTTAACGGGGGCTGGATCTGGAAACACCATATATTTT
d_call: TRBD2; v_call: TRBV27; clone_size: -; j_call: TRBJ2-7; cdr3_aa: CASSTLAGIPSYEQYF; cdr3_nt: TGTGCCAGCAGTACCCTAGCGGGCATCCCCTCATACGAGCAGTACTTC
d_call: -; v_call: TRBV6-5; clone_size: -; j_call: TRBJ2-3; cdr3_aa: CASSRTGTPNTQYF; cdr3_nt: TGTGCCAGCAGCCGTACCGGGACTCCGAATACGCAGTATTTT
d_call: TRBD1; v_call: TRBV27; clone_size: -; j_call: TRBJ1-2; cdr3_aa: CASSLGGQGEYGYTF; cdr3_nt: TGTGCCAGCAGTTTAGGGGGGCAGGGGGAGTATGGCTACACCTTC
d_call: -; v_call: TRBV19; clone_size: few; j_call: TRBJ1-2; cdr3_aa: CASQGTANYGYTF; cdr3_nt: TGTGCCAGCCAAGGGACGGCTAACTATGGCTACACCTTC
d_call: -; v_call: TRBV2; clone_size: -; j_call: TRBJ1-1; cdr3_aa: CASSVGGWGTEAFF; cdr3_nt: TGTGCCAGCAGTGTTGGAGGGTGGGGAACTGAAGCTTTCTTT
d_call: -; v_call: TRBV4-2; clone_size: -; j_call: TRBJ2-7; cdr3_aa: CASSPALGADYSYEQYF; cdr3_nt: TGTGCCAGCAGCCCGGCGTTGGGAGCCGACTACTCCTACGAGCAGTACTTC
d_call: -; v_call: TRBV4-1; clone_size: -; j_call: TRBJ2-2; cdr3_aa: CASSQVLRPAGELFF; cdr3_nt: TGCGCCAGCAGCCAAGTCCTCAGACCGGCCGGGGAGCTGTTTTTT
d_call: -; v_call: TRBV4-2; clone_size: -; j_call: TRBJ2-2; cdr3_aa: CASSPRVGGAGELFF; cdr3_nt: TGTGCCAGCAGCCCCAGGGTGGGCGGCGCCGGGGAGCTGTTTTTT
d_call: TRBD1; v_call: TRBV6-1; clone_size: -; j_call: TRBJ1-4; cdr3_aa: CASSETGLNEKLFF; cdr3_nt: TGTGCCAGCAGTGAGACAGGGTTAAATGAAAAACTGTTTTTT
d_call: -; v_call: TRBV19; clone_size: few; j_call: TRBJ1-2; cdr3_aa: CASSQGPGYTF; cdr3_nt: TGTGCCAGTAGTCAGGGGCCAGGCTACACCTTC
d_call: -; v_call: TRBV18; clone_size: -; j_call: TRBJ2-7; cdr3_aa: CASSPYAGYYEQYF; cdr3_nt: TGTGCCAGCTCACCATACGCAGGGTACTACGAGCAGTACTTC
d_call: -; v_call: TRBV10-2; clone_size: -; j_call: TRBJ2-5; cdr3_aa: CASSQGRETQYF; cdr3_nt: TGCGCCAGCAGTCAGGGGCGGGAGACCCAGTACTTC
d_call: -; v_call: TRBV9; clone_size: -; j_call: TRBJ2-3; cdr3_aa: CASSADIPVSTDTQYF; cdr3_nt: TGTGCCAGCAGCGCGGACATCCCGGTCAGCACAGATACGCAGTATTTT
d_call: -; v_call: TRBV7-9; clone_size: -; j_call: TRBJ2-5; cdr3_aa: CASSLGGTRETQYF; cdr3_nt: TGTGCCAGCAGCCTAGGAGGTACCAGAGAGACCCAGTACTTC
d_call: -; v_call: TRBV25-1; clone_size: -; j_call: TRBJ2-1; cdr3_aa: CASSEAQTQFF; cdr3_nt: TGTGCCAGCAGTGAAGCCCAAACGCAGTTCTTC
d_call: -; v_call: TRBV28; clone_size: -; j_call: TRBJ1-1; cdr3_aa: CASSLSGHWTEAFF; cdr3_nt: TGTGCCAGCAGTTTATCCGGCCATTGGACTGAAGCTTTCTTT